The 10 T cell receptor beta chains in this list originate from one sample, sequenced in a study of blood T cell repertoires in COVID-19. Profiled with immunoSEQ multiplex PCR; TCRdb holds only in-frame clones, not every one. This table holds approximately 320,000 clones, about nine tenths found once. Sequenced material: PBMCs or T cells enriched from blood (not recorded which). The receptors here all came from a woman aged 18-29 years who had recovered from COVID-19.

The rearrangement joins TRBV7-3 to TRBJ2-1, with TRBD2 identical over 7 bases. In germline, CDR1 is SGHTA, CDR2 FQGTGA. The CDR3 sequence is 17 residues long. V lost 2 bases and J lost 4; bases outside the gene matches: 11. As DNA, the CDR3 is TGTGCCAGCAGCTTATTGGGGCGGGGGAGTGGGTACAATGAGCAGTTCTTC. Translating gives CASSLLGRGSGYNEQFF.

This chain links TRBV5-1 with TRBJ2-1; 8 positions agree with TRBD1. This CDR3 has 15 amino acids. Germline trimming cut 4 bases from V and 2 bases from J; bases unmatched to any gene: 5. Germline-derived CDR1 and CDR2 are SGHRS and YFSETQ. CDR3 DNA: TGCGCCAGCAGCCCGGACAGGGAAACCTACAATGAGCAGTTCTTC. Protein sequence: CASSPDRETYNEQFF.

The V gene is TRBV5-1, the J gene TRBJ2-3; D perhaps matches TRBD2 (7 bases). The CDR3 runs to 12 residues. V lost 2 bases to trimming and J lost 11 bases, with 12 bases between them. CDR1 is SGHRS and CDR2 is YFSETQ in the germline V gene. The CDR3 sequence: CASSFGGPEQYF. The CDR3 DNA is TGCGCCAGCAGCTTCGGGGGGCCTGAGCAGTATTTT.

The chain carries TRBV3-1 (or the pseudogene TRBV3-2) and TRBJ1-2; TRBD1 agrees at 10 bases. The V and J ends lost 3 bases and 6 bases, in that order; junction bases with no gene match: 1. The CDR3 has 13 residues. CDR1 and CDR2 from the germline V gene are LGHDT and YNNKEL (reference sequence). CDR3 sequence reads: CASSHGTGDGYTF. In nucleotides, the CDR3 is TGTGCCAGCAGCCACGGGACAGGGGATGGCTACACCTTC.

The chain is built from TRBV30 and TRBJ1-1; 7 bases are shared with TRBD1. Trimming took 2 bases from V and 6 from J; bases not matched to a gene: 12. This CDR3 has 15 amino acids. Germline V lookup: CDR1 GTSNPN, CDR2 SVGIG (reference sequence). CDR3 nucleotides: TGTGCCTGGAGTTTCCTCGGAACAGGGGTGTCTGAAGCTTTCTTT. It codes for CAWSFLGTGVSEAFF.

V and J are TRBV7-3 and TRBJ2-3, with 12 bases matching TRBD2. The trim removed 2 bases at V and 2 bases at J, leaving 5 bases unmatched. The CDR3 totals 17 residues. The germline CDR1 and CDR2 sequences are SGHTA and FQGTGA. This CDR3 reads CASSLGLAGTHTDTQYF. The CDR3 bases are TGTGCCAGCAGCTTAGGACTAGCGGGGACACACACAGATACGCAGTATTTT. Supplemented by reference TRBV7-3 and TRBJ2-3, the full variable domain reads GAGVSQTPSNKVTEKGKYVELRCDPISGHTALYWYRQSLGQGPEFLIYFQGTGAADDSGLPNDRFFAVRPEGSVSTLKIQRTERGDSAVYLCASSLGLAGTHTDTQYFGPGTRLTVL.

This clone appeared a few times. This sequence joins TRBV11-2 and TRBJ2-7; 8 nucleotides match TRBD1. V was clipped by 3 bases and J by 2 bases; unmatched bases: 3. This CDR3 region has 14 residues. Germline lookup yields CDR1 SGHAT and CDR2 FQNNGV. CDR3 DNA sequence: TGTGCCAGCAGCTTCGACAGGGGCGCCTACGAGCAGTACTTC. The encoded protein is CASSFDRGAYEQYF.

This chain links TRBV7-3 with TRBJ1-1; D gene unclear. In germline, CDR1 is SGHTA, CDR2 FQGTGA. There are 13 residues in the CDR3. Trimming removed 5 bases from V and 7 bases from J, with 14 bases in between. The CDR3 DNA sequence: TGTGCCAGCAGCCCATATAAAGCTAGTGAAGCTTTCTTT. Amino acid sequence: CASSPYKASEAFF.

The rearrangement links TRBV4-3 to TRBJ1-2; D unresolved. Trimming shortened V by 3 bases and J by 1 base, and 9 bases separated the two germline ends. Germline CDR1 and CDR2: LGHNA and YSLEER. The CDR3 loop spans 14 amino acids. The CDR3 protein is CASSQFRFNYGYTF. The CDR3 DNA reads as TGCGCCAGCAGCCAGTTCAGGTTTAACTATGGCTACACCTTC.

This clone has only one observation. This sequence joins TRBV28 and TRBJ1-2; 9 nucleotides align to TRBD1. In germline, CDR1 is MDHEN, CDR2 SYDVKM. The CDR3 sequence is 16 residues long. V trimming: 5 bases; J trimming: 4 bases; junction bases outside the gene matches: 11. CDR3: CASSPAPGTGFYGYTF. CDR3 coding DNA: TGTGCCAGCAGTCCTGCCCCCGGGACAGGGTTCTATGGCTACACCTTC.